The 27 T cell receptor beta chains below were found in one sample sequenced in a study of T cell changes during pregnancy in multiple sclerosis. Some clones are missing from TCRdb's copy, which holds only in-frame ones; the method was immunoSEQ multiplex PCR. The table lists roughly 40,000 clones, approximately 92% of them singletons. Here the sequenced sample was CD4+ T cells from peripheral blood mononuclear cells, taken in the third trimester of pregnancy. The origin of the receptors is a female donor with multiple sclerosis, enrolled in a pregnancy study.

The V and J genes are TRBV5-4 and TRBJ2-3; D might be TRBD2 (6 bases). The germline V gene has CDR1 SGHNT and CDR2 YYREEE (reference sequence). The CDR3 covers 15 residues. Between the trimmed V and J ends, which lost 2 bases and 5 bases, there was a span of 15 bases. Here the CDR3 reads CASSLGGSGLDTQYF. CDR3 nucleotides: TGTGCCAGCAGCTTAGGAGGGAGCGGCTTAGATACGCAGTATTTT.

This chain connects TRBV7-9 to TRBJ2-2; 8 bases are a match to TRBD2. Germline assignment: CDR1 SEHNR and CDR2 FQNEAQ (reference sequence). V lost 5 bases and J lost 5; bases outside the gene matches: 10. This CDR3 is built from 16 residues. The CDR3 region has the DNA TGTGCCAGCAGCCCCTTCCGGGAGGGGAGAACCGGGGAGCTGTTTTTT. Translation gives CASSPFREGRTGELFF.

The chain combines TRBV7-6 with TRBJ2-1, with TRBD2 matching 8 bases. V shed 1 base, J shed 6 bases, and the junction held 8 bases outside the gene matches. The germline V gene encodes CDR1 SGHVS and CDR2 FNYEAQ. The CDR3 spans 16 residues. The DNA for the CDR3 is TGTGCCAGCAGCTTAGAGCGGTTAGCGGGAATCAATGAGCAGTTCTTC. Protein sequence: CASSLERLAGINEQFF.

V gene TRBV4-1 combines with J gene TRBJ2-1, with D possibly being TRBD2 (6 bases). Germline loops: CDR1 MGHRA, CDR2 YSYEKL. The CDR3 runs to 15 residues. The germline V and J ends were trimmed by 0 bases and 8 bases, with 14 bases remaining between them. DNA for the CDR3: TGCGCCAGCAGCCAAGATCTTGACCGGGGGTATGAGCAGTTCTTC. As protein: CASSQDLDRGYEQFF.

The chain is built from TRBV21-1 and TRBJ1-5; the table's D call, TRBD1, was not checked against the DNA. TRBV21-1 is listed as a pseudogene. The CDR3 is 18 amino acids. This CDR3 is CASSKDCSTGRVNQPQHF. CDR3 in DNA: TGTGCCAGCAGCAAAGATTGCTCGACAGGTCGGGTCAATCAGCCCCAGCATTTT.

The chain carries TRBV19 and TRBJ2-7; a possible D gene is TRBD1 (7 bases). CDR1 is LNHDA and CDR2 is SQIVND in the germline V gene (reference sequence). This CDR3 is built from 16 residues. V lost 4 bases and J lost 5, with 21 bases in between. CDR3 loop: CASSTDYRGGIDEQYF. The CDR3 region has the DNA TGTGCCAGTAGTACCGACTACAGGGGAGGTATCGACGAGCAGTACTTC. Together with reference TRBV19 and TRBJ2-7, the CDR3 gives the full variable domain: DGGITQSPKYLFRKEGQNVTLSCEQNLNHDAMYWYRQDPGQGLRLIYYSQIVNDFQKGDIAEGYSVSREKKESFPLTVTSAQKNPTAFYLCASSTDYRGGIDEQYFGPGTRLTVT.

CDR3 sequence (DNA): TGTGCCAGCAGCCCGGACCCGGGAAAGGGTGTCGCCACAGATACGCAGTATTTT. It codes for CASSPDPGKGVATDTQYF. V is TRBV21-1 and J is TRBJ2-3; the table's D call, TRBD2, was not checked against the DNA. TRBV21-1 is assigned pseudogene status. The CDR3 is made up of 18 amino acids.

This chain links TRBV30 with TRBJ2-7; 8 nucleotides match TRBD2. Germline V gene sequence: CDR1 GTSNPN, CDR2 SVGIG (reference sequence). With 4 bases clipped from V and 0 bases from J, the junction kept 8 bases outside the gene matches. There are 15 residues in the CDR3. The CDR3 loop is CAWKVAGTLSYEQYF. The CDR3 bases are TGTGCCTGGAAAGTAGCGGGAACTCTCTCCTACGAGCAGTACTTC. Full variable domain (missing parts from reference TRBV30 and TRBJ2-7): SQTIHQWPATLVQPVGSPLSLECTVEGTSNPNLYWYRQAAGRGLQLLFYSVGIGQISSEVPQNLSASRPQDRQFILSSKKLLLSDSGFYLCAWKVAGTLSYEQYFGPGTRLTVT.

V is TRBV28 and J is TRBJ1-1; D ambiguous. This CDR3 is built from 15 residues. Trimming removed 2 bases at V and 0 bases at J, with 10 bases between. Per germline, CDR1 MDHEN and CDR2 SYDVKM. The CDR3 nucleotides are TGTGCCAGCAGTTTAATGGTGGCGGTGAACACTGAAGCTTTCTTT. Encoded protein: CASSLMVAVNTEAFF.

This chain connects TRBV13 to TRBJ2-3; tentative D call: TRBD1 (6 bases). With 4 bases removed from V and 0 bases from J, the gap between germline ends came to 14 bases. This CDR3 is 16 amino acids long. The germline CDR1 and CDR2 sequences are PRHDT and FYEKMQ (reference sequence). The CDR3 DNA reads TGTGCCAGCAGCTCGAAGGACAGCCCTAGCACAGATACGCAGTATTTT. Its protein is CASSSKDSPSTDTQYF.

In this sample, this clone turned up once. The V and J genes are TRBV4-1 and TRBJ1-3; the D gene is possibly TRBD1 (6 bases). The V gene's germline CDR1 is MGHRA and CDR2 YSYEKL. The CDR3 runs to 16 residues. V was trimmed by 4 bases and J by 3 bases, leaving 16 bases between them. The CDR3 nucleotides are TGCGCCAGCAGCCCCCTGGCCAGGGGCCTTGGAAACACCATATATTTT. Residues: CASSPLARGLGNTIYF.

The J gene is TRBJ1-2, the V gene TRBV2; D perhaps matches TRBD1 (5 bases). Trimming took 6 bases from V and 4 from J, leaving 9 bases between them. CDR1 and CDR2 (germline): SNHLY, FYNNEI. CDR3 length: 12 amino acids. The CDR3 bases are TGTGCCAGCAGACAGGCCCGCTATGGCTACACCTTC. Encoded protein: CASRQARYGYTF.

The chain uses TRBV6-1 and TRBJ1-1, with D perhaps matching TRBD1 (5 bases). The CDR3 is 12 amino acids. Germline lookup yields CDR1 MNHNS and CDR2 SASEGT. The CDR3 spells CGVRGRGSEAFF. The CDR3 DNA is TGTGGAGTACGGGGCCGGGGGTCTGAAGCTTTCTTT.

The DNA of the CDR3 is TGTGCCAGCAGCGTCACAGGGGAACGTCCCTATAATTCACCCCTCCACTTT. It specifies CASSVTGERPYNSPLHF. The rearrangement uses TRBV9 and TRBJ1-6, with 7 bases aligning to TRBD1. The trim removed 2 bases at V and 2 bases at J, leaving 7 bases unmatched. The germline V gene has CDR1 SGDLS and CDR2 YYNGEE. The CDR3 totals 17 residues.

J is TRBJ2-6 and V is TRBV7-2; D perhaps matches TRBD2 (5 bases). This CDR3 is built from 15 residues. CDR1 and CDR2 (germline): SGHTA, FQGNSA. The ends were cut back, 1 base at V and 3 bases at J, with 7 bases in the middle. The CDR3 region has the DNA TGTGCCAGCAGCTTAGGAGGGAGTGGGGCCAACGTCCTGACTTTC. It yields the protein CASSLGGSGANVLTF. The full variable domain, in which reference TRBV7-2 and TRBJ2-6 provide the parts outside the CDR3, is GAGVSQSPSNKVTEKGKDVELRCDPISGHTALYWYRQSLGQGLEFLIYFQGNSAPDKSGLPSDRFSAERTGGSVSTLTIQRTQQEDSAVYLCASSLGGSGANVLTFGAGSRLTVL.

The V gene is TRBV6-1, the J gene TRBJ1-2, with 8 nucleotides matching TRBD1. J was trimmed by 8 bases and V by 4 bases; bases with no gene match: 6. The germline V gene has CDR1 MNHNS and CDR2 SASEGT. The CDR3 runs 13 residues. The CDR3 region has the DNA TGTGCCAGCAGTGCTCCAGGGGGCAGAGGCTACACCTTC. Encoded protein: CASSAPGGRGYTF.

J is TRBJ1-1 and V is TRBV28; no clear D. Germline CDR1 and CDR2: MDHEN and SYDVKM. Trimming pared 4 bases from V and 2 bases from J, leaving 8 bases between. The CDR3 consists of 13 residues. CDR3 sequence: CASSSGVNTEAFF. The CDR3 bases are TGTGCCAGCAGTTCCGGGGTTAACACTGAAGCTTTCTTT.

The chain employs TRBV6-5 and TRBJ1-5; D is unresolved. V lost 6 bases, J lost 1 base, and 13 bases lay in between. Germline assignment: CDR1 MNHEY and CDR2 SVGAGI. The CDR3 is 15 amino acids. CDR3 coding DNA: TGTGCCAGCAGAAGCGGGAAAGGGAGCAATCAGCCCCAGCATTTT. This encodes CASRSGKGSNQPQHF.

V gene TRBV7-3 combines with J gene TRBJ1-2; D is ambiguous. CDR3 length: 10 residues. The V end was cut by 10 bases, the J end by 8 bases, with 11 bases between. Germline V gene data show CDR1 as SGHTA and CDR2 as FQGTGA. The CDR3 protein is CATGQEGYTF. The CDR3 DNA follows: TGTGCCACCGGCCAGGAAGGCTACACCTTC.

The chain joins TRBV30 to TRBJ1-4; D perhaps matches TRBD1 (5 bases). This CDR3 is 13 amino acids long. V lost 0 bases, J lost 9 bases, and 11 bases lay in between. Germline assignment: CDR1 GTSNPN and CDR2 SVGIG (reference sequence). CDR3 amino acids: CAWSVQAGKKLFF. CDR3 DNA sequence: TGTGCCTGGAGTGTACAGGCAGGGAAAAAACTGTTTTTT. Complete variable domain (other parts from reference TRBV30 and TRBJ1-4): SQTIHQWPATLVQPVGSPLSLECTVEGTSNPNLYWYRQAAGRGLQLLFYSVGIGQISSEVPQNLSASRPQDRQFILSSKKLLLSDSGFYLCAWSVQAGKKLFFGSGTQLSVL.

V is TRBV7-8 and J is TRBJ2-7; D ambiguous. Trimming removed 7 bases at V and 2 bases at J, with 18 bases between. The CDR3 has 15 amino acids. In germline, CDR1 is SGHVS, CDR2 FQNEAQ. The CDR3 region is CASTYPQAGTYEQYF. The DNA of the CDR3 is TGTGCCAGCACCTATCCTCAGGCAGGTACCTACGAGCAGTACTTC.

The CDR3 nucleotides are TGCGCCAGCAGATCACTGTTTAGAGGAGGGACAGGGACACTAACGGACACTGAAGCTTTCTTT. Amino acid sequence: CASRSLFRGGTGTLTDTEAFF. V usage is TRBV5-1 and J usage is TRBJ1-1; 9 bases are a match to TRBD1. The CDR3 sequence is 21 residues long. Germline CDR1 SGHRS, CDR2 YFSETQ. Trimming at V came to 5 bases and at J to 3 bases, leaving 26 bases not matched to a gene. Looking up the rest from reference TRBV5-1 and TRBJ1-1 gives the full variable domain: KAGVTQTPRYLIKTRGQQVTLSCSPISGHRSVSWYQQTPGQGLQFLFEYFSETQRNKGNFPGRFSGRQFSNSRSEMNVSTLELGDSALYLCASRSLFRGGTGTLTDTEAFFGQGTRLTVV.

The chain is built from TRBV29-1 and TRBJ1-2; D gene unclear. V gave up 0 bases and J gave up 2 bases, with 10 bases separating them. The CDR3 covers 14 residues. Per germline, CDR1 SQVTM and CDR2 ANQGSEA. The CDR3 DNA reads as TGCAGCGTTGAAGATGGGCTGAGCAACTATGGCTACACCTTC. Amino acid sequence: CSVEDGLSNYGYTF.

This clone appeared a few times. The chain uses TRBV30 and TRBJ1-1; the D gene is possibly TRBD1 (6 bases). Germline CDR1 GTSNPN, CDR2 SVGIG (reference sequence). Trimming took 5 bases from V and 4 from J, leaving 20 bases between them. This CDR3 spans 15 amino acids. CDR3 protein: CAWVRGGARGTEAFF. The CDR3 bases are TGTGCCTGGGTCCGAGGGGGGGCCCGCGGCACTGAAGCTTTCTTT.

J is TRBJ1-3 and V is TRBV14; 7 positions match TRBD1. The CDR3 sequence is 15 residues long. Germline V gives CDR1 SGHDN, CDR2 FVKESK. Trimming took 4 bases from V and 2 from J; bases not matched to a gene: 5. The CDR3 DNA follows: TGTGCCAGCAGCCTCATCGGGACAGCTGGAAACACCATATATTTT. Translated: CASSLIGTAGNTIYF.

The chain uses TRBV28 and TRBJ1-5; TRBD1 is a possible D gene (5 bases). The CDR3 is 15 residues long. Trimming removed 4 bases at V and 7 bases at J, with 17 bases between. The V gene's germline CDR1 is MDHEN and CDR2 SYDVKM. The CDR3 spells CASSSPPGHIQPQHF. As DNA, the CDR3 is TGTGCCAGCAGTTCCCCTCCCGGACATATCCAGCCCCAGCATTTT.

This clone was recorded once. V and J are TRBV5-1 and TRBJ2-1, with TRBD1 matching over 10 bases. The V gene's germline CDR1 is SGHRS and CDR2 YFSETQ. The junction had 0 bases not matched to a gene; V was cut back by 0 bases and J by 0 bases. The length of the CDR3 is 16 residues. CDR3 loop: CASSLGDRGSYNEQFF. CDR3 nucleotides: TGCGCCAGCAGCTTGGGGGACAGGGGCTCCTACAATGAGCAGTTCTTC.